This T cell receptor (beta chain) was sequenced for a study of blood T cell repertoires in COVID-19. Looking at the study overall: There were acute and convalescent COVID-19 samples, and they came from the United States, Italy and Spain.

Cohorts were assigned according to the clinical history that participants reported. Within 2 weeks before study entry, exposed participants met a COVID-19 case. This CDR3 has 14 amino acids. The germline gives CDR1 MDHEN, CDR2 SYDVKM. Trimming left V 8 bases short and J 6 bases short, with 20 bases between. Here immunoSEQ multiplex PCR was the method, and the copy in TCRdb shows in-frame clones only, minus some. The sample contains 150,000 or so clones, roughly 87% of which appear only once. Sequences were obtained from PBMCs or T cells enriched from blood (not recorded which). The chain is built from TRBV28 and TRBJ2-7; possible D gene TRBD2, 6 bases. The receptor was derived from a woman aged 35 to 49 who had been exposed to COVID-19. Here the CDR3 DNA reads TGTGCCAGCGGTGTGGGGGGTTTTGGGGTCGAGCAGTACTTC. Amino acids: CASGVGGFGVEQYF.